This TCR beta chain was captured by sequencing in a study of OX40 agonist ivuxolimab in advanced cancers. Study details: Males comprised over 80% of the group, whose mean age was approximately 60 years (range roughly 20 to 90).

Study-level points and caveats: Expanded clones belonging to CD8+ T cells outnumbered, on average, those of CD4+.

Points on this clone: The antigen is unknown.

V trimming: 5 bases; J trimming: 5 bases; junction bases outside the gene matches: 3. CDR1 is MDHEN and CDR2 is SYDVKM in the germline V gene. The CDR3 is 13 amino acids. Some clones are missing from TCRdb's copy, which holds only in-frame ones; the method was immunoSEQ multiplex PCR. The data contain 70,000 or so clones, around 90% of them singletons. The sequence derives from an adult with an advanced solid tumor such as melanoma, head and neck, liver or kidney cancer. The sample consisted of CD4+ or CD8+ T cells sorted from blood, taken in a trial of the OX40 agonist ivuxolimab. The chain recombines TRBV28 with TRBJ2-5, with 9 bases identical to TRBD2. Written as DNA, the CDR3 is TGTGCCAGCAGTATAGCGGGAGTGGAGACCCAGTACTTC. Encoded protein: CASSIAGVETQYF.